This T cell receptor (beta chain) appears in the sequencing data of a study of OX40 agonist ivuxolimab in advanced cancers. Study at large: Three individuals attained partial responses, comprising one hepatocellular carcinoma case and two cutaneous melanoma cases.

Trimming removed 6 bases at V and 3 bases at J, with 15 bases between. In germline, CDR1 is ENHRY, CDR2 SYGVKD. The CDR3 spans 15 residues. General study points: CD8+ T cells were the subset that, on average, had more expanded clones than CD4+. Blood T cells, both CD4+ and CD8+, expanded clonally by week 6 at 0.1 to 3.0 mg/kg.

The protocol was immunoSEQ multiplex PCR, while the TCRdb copy is restricted to in-frame clones and leaves out a portion. This repertoire shows about 73,000 clones, 88% found once; its top ten account for 2.5% to 3%. As concerns this clone: Its antigen is unidentified.

This clonotype was sampled from an adult with an advanced solid tumor such as melanoma, head and neck, liver or kidney cancer. The sample in question was CD4+ or CD8+ T cells sorted from blood, obtained in a trial of the OX40 agonist ivuxolimab. The chain joins TRBV10-3 to TRBJ1-5; the D gene is possibly TRBD1 (5 bases). CDR3 in DNA: TGTGCCATCAGCGAGACACAGGCGAACAATCAGCCCCAGCATTTT. It codes for CAISETQANNQPQHF.